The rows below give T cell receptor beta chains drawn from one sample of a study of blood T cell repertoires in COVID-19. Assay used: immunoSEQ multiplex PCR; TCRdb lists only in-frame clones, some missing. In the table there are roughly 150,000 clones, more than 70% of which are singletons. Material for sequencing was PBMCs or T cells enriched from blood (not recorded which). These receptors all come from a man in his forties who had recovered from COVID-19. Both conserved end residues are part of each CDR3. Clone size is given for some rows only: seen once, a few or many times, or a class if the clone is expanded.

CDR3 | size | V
CAYEPGQPTDTQYF | once | TRBV30
CASSPGQGKRETQYF | - | TRBV5-8
CASREGALNSPLHF | - | TRBV6-1
CASSDPRRGAFF | - | TRBV9
CASSIAGARIGVTEAFF | few | TRBV19
CASSIGWSGGGETQYF | - | TRBV19
CASSRSTSGGLKTQYF | - | TRBV7-2
CASRDLGGGNYGYTF | - | TRBV6-5
CASSYSGDLGYGYTF | - | TRBV6-5
CASRPPTMMNTEAFF | - | TRBV2
CASSSLTPEQFF | - | TRBV5-6
CASSLDRSSYNEQFF | - | TRBV19
CARCLFGQNSGNTIYF | - | TRBV10-1
CAYGRGVGPQHF | - | TRBV30
CATSGGQEQFF | - | TRBV24-1
CASSEGGLQLDTQYF | - | TRBV25-1
CASSLSWGTGARGEAFF | - | TRBV27
CASSPSRGSYNEQFF | - | TRBV7-3
CATSDRGKVGGYTF | - | TRBV24-1
CASRSGGHGELFF | - | TRBV6-5
CASSSRGADTEAFF | - | TRBV3-1/TRBV3-2
CASSLAGERGVPEQFF | - | TRBV7-6
CASTIHLAVNQPQHF | - | TRBV19
CASSLESVGTGELFF | - | TRBV5-1
CASSYGQGRDTQYF | - | TRBV6-2/TRBV6-3
CASSPGGFTDTQYF | - | TRBV19
CASSDNYPGPPSGYTF | - | TRBV6-4
CASSVLEGNEQFF | - | TRBV2
CASSVDSRGQGYTF | - | TRBV9
CASSLQGSYSPLHF | - | TRBV5-8
CAWGTSARSYEQYF | - | TRBV30
CASSVSGREKLFF | - | TRBV9
CASSLPTSGYQETQYF | - | TRBV5-6
CASTPIPEGEKLFF | - | TRBV7-9
CASSLTDPEGNYGYTF | - | TRBV5-1
CSSGQEAYGYTF | few | TRBV29-1
CASSWTGVSYNSPLHF | once | TRBV21-1
CASSRDYLSTDTQYF | once | TRBV7-2
CASSQDEGRATKNIQYF | few | TRBV14
CASSLSSETGELFF | - | TRBV7-2
CAISERTGANQPQHF | few | TRBV10-3
CASSTGLPQPQHF | - | TRBV19
CASSYSYQGSNEKLFF | few | TRBV6-5